The rows below give T cell receptor beta chains drawn from one sample of a study of CD8 T cells in ankylosing spondylitis. TCRdb re-called the 5' RACE reads through MiXCR, storing one row per CDR3 protein. The sample lists around 150,000 distinct CDR3 sequences, under 45% occurring once. Specimen: synovial fluid, either unsorted or a sorted T cell fraction (not recorded which). These TCRs come from a male donor with ankylosing spondylitis. The CDR3 runs from the conserved cysteine through the conserved F or W. D genes are given only for firm matches. Rows give clone size only sometimes, using once, few, many, or a class for an expanded clone.

TRBJ2-3 TRBD2 - TRBV6-2/TRBV6-3 TGTGCCAGCAGTTACTCGGCTAGCGGGAGGGCCACAGATACGCAGTATTTT CASSYSASGRATDTQYF
TRBJ2-7 - - TRBV4-1 TGCGCCAGCAGCCAAGCCGGGACGAACTACGAGCAGTACTTC CASSQAGTNYEQYF
TRBJ2-3 - - TRBV11-2 TGTGCCAGCAGCTTATGGGGGGTCCCAGGCCCCTCGGTGTTGGGCCACGAGTATTTT CASSLWGVPGPSVLGHEYF
TRBJ1-1 - - TRBV7-9 TGTGCCAGCAGGGCCTCGAACACTGAAGCTTTCTTT CASRASNTEAFF
TRBJ2-3 TRBD1 many TRBV6-4 TGTGCCAGCAGTGACTCGACAGGGCCAGATACGCAGTATTTT CASSDSTGPDTQYF
TRBJ1-1 - - TRBV27 TGTGCCAGCAGTTTAGCTATGTTCGAGGGGGAGATGACTGAAGCTTTCTTT CASSLAMFEGEMTEAFF
TRBJ1-2 - - TRBV29-1 TGCAGCGCCGGGGGGGGAGCTTATGGCTACACCTTC CSAGGGAYGYTF
TRBJ2-2 TRBD2 many TRBV12-3/TRBV12-4 TGTGCCAGCAGTTCGGGACTAGCGGGAAACGGGGAGCTGTTTTTT CASSSGLAGNGELFF
TRBJ1-1 - - TRBV5-1 TGCGCCAGCAGCCTACAGGTTAGGAACACTGAAGCTTTCTTT CASSLQVRNTEAFF
TRBJ1-6 - once TRBV9 TGTGCCAGCAGCGTAGTCCGACTCCCTTGGAATTCACCCCTCCACTTT CASSVVRLPWNSPLHF
TRBJ1-2 - once TRBV20-1 TGCAGTGCCTCCCGGGACGGGACGCGTAACTATGGCTACACCTTC CSASRDGTRNYGYTF
TRBJ2-7 - once TRBV6-6 TGTGCCAGGACAGGACAGTGCCCCTACGAGCAGTACTTC CARTGQCPYEQYF
TRBJ2-7 - - TRBV4-3 TGCGCCAGCAGCCAGGAAGGACACCCTTTCCCCTACGAGCAGTACTTC CASSQEGHPFPYEQYF
TRBJ2-3 TRBD2 - TRBV3-1 TGTGCCAGCAGCCAGACTAGCGGGAGGGCCTGGACAGATACGCAGTATTTT CASSQTSGRAWTDTQYF
TRBJ2-5 - - TRBV12-3/TRBV12-4 TGTGCCAGCAGTTTGAACAGGGTATGGGAGACCCAGTACTTC CASSLNRVWETQYF
TRBJ1-3 - - TRBV6-5 TGTGCCAGCAGTTACCTTTCATCCGGACGGACCTCTGGAAACACCATATATTTT CASSYLSSGRTSGNTIYF
TRBJ2-1 - - TRBV11-1 TGTGCCAGCAGCTCCGTCTCCTACAATGAGCAGTTCTTC CASSSVSYNEQFF
TRBJ2-1 - few TRBV4-1 TGCGCCAGCAGGCCGGGCTCCTACAATGAGCAGTTCTTC CASRPGSYNEQFF
TRBJ2-7 - - TRBV28 TGTGCCAGCAGTTTTGAGGGCGGACAAGCTCCCTACGAGCAGTACTTC CASSFEGGQAPYEQYF
TRBJ1-1 - - TRBV4-1 TGCGCCAGCAGCCAAGAATCCAGGGAATTTGAAGCTTTCTTT CASSQESREFEAFF
TRBJ1-1 - - TRBV7-8 TGTGCCAGCAGCGACCTCCGGGGTGAAGCTTTCTTT CASSDLRGEAFF
TRBJ2-7 TRBD1 few TRBV28 TGTGCCAGCAGTTTCGGGACAGGGGGTGGCGAGCAGTACTTC CASSFGTGGGEQYF
TRBJ1-2 TRBD1 - TRBV6-5 TGTGCCAGCAGTTACTCGAGTTCAGGGGGCTTTAACTATGGCTACACCTTC CASSYSSSGGFNYGYTF
TRBJ1-2 - few TRBV18 TGTGCCAGCTCCCGGGGGGGGCCGGACTATGGCTACACCTTC CASSRGGPDYGYTF
TRBJ2-3 TRBD1 few TRBV5-6 TGTGCCAGCAGCTTGGAGGGTCCTACAGGGGAATATTTT CASSLEGPTGEYF